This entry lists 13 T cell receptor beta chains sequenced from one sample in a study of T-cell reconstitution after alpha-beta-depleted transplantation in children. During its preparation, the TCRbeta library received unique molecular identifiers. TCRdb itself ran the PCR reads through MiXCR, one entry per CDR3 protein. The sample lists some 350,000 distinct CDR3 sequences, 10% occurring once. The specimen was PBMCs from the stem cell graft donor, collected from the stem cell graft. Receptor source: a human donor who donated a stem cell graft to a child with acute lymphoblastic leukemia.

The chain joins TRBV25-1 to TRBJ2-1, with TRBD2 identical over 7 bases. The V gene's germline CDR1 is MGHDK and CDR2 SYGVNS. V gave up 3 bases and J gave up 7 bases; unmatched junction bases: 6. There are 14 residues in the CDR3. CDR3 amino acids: CASSDLAARNEQFF. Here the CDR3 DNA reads TGTGCCAGCAGTGATCTAGCGGCGAGAAATGAGCAGTTCTTC.

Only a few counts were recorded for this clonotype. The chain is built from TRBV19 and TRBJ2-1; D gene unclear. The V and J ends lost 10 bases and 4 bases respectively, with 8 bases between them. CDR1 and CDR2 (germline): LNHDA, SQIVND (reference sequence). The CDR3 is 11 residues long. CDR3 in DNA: TGTGCCACAGGACGGTACAATGAGCAGTTCTTC. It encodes CATGRYNEQFF.

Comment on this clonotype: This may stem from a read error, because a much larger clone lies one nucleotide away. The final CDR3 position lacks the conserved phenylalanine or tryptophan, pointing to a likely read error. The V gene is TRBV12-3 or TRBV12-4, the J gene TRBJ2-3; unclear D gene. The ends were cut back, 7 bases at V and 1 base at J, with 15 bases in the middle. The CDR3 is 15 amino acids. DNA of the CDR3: TGTGCCAGCAAAGAGGATCTAGGCGGCACAGATACGCAGTATTTG. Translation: CASKEDLGGTDTQYL.

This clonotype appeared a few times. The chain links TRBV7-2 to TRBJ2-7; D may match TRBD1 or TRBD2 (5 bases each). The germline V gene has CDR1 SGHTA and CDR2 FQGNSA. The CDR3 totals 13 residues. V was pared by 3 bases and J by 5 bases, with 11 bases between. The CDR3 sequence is CASSFSRGNEQYF. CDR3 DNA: TGTGCCAGCAGCTTCTCACGGGGCAACGAGCAGTACTTC.

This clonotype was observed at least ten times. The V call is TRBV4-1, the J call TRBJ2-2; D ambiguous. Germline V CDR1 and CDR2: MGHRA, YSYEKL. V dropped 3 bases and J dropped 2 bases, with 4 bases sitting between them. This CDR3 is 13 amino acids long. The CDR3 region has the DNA TGCGCCAGCAGCCACCATAACACCGGGGAGCTGTTTTTT. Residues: CASSHHNTGELFF.

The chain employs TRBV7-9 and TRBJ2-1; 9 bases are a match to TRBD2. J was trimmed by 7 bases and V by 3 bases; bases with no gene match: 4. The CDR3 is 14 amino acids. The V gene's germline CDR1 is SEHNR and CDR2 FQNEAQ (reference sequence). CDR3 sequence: CASSLGGRANEQFF. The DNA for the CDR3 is TGTGCCAGCAGCTTGGGCGGGAGGGCAAATGAGCAGTTCTTC.

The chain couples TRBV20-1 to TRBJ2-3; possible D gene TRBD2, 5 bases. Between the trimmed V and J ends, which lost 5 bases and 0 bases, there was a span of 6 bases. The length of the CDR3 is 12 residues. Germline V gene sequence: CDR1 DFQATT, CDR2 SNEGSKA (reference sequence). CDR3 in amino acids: CSAQRSTDTQYF. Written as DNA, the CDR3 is TGCAGTGCTCAGCGGAGCACAGATACGCAGTATTTT.

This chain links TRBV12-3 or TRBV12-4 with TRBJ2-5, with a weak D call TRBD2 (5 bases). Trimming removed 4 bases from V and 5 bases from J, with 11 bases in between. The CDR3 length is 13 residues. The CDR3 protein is CASSSGEGETQYF. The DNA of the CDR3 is TGTGCCAGCAGTTCCGGGGAAGGCGAGACCCAGTACTTC.

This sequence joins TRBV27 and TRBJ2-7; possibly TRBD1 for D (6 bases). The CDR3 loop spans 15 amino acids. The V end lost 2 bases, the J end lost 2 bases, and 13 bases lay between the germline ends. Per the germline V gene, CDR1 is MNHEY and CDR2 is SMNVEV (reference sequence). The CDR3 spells CASSLGQGNTYEQYF. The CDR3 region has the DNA TGTGCCAGCAGTTTAGGGCAGGGGAATACCTACGAGCAGTACTTC.

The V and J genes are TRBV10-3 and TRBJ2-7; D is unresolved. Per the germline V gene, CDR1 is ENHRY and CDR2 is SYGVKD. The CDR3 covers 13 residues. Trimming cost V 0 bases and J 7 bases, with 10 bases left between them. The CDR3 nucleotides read TGTGCCATCAGTGAGTCCTTGGGTGATGAGCAGTACTTC. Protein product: CAISESLGDEQYF.

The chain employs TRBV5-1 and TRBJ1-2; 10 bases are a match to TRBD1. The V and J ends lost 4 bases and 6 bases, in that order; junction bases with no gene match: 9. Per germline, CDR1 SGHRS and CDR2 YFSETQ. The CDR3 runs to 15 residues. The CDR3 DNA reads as TGCGCCAGCAGCCTAGAGGGACAGGGGCTCAATGGCTACACCTTC. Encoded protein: CASSLEGQGLNGYTF.

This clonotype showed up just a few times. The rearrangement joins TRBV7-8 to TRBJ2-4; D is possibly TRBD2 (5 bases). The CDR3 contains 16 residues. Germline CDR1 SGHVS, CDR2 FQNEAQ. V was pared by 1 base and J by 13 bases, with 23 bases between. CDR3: CASSLERTQRSNAQYF. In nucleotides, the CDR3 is TGTGCCAGCAGCTTAGAGCGGACTCAGCGAAGCAATGCGCAGTACTTC.

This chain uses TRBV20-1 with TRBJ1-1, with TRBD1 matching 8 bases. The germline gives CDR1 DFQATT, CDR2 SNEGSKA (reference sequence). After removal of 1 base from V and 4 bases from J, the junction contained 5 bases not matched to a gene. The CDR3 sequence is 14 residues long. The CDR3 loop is CSARGPDRGTEAFF. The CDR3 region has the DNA TGCAGTGCTAGAGGGCCCGACAGGGGCACTGAAGCTTTCTTT.